Reported below is one T cell receptor (beta chain). This sample was taken from a study of blood T cell repertoires in COVID-19. Cohort placement rested on clinical history that participants reported themselves. Data came from immunoSEQ multiplex PCR; TCRdb stores just in-frame clones and leaves some out. This table holds 250,000 or so clones, approximately 86% found once. Input material: PBMCs or T cells enriched from blood (not recorded which). The TCR comes from a young woman who had recovered from COVID-19.

The CDR3 here is CASRPQGVNEQFF. The CDR3 coding sequence is TGTGCCAGCAGGCCACAGGGGGTCAATGAGCAGTTCTTC. The chain employs TRBV28 and TRBJ2-1; 8 nucleotides match TRBD1. The CDR3 length is 13 residues. Trimming cost V 6 bases and J 6 bases; bases outside gene matches: 4. Germline loops: CDR1 MDHEN, CDR2 SYDVKM.